The 28 T cell receptor beta chains presented below share a single source sample, sequenced in a study of blood T cell repertoires in COVID-19. TCRdb's table, derived via immunoSEQ multiplex PCR, lists solely in-frame clones and lacks some. The sample contains 380,000 or so clones, around 92% of which appear only once. The sequenced sample was peripheral blood. The receptors here all came from a man between 40 and 49 years old with acute or convalescent COVID-19.

The chain couples TRBV27 to TRBJ2-3, with D possibly being TRBD1 (6 bases). The ends were cut back, 10 bases at V and 4 bases at J, with 15 bases in the middle. Germline CDR1 and CDR2: MNHEY and SMNVEV (reference sequence). This CDR3 is built from 13 residues. The chain's CDR3 is CATRWGHADTQYF. In nucleotides, the CDR3 is TGTGCCACCCGCTGGGGGCACGCAGATACGCAGTATTTT.

The chain joins TRBV7-2 to TRBJ1-2; 7 bases are a match to TRBD1. The V and J ends lost 2 bases and 6 bases, in that order; junction bases with no gene match: 6. The CDR3 contains 14 residues. CDR1 SGHTA and CDR2 FQGNSA come from the germline V gene. The CDR3 nucleotides are TGTGCCAGCAGCTTAATGCGACAGGGTGATGGCTACACCTTC. It specifies CASSLMRQGDGYTF.

The chain combines TRBV19 with TRBJ1-5; D gene unclear. CDR1 is LNHDA, CDR2 SQIVND, per germline (reference sequence). The CDR3 extends over 15 amino acids. The V and J ends lost 1 base and 7 bases respectively, with 14 bases between them. The CDR3 spells CASSIGGSLFQPQHF. The CDR3 region has the DNA TGTGCCAGTAGTATAGGCGGCAGTTTATTCCAGCCCCAGCATTTT.

Only one count was recorded for this clone. This chain connects TRBV15 to TRBJ2-3; perhaps TRBD1 as D (6 bases). The V end lost 3 bases, the J end lost 5 bases, and 18 bases lay between the germline ends. Germline CDR1 and CDR2: LNHNV and YYDKDF (reference sequence). The CDR3 length is 16 residues. Here the CDR3 DNA reads TGTGCCACCAGCAGGCCTGGCCAGGGGAGCGGAGATACGCAGTATTTT. This translates into CATSRPGQGSGDTQYF.

This chain's CDR3 is CASSYSPSSTDTQYF. The CDR3, as DNA: TGTGCCAGCAGTTACTCCCCCAGTAGCACAGATACGCAGTATTTT. The genes are TRBV6-5 and TRBJ2-3; the D is unclear. CDR3 length: 15 amino acids. Germline CDR1 is MNHEY and CDR2 is SVGAGI. Deletions cut 0 bases from V and 0 bases from J, with 7 bases between.

This chain uses TRBV3-1 (or the pseudogene TRBV3-2) with TRBJ2-4; 7 bases line up with TRBD2. The trim removed 4 bases at V and 6 bases at J, leaving 9 bases unmatched. Germline loops: CDR1 LGHDT, CDR2 YNNKEL (reference sequence). This CDR3 contains 15 residues. The CDR3 nucleotides are TGTGCCAGCAGCCCGTCTGGCGGGAGAGCAAACATTCAGTACTTC. Translation: CASSPSGGRANIQYF.

The chain recombines TRBV6-5 with TRBJ1-1, with D maybe TRBD1 (6 bases). CDR3 length: 13 residues. V was pared by 8 bases and J by 10 bases, with 20 bases between. CDR1 is MNHEY and CDR2 is SVGAGI in the germline V gene. CDR3 protein: CASQRDTHTAAFF. The CDR3 DNA sequence: TGTGCCAGCCAGCGGGACACCCACACGGCAGCTTTCTTT.

The V call is TRBV4-2, the J call TRBJ2-7; the match to TRBD2 covers 16 bases. Per germline, CDR1 LGHNA and CDR2 YNFKEQ. V shed 0 bases and J 7 bases; nucleotides not matched to a gene: 15. The CDR3 has 20 residues. CDR3 amino acids: CASSQDLRVGTSGRVGEQYF. The CDR3 DNA reads as TGTGCCAGCAGCCAAGATCTGAGGGTAGGGACTAGCGGGAGGGTCGGGGAGCAGTACTTC.

This sequence joins TRBV7-8 and TRBJ1-2; possible D gene TRBD1, 5 bases. CDR1 is SGHVS, CDR2 FQNEAQ, per germline. The CDR3 has 14 residues. Trimming stripped 5 bases from V and 6 bases from J, with 16 bases between. The CDR3 DNA follows: TGTGCCAGCAGCCCGGCCCGGGGGATCCATGGCTACACCTTC. Amino acids: CASSPARGIHGYTF.

The chain couples TRBV6-5 to TRBJ1-3, with 7 bases identical to TRBD1. Trimming took 2 bases from V and 4 from J; bases not matched to a gene: 5. The CDR3 consists of 15 residues. In germline, CDR1 is MNHEY, CDR2 SVGAGI. CDR3 in DNA: TGTGCCAGCAGTTACAGGGGGCGATCGGGAAACACCATATATTTT. Protein sequence: CASSYRGRSGNTIYF.

This chain joins TRBV7-2 and TRBJ1-2; 7 bases line up with TRBD1. This CDR3 comprises 16 residues. Germline CDR1 is SGHTA and CDR2 is FQGNSA. The junction had 9 bases not matched to a gene; V was cut back by 1 base and J by 4 bases. The CDR3 DNA reads TGTGCCAGCAGCTTAGGTCCGACCCAGGGGGGCTATGGCTACACCTTC. This gives the protein CASSLGPTQGGYGYTF.

The rearrangement uses TRBV7-3 and TRBJ2-1; the D gene is possibly TRBD1 (7 bases). Between the trimmed V and J ends, which lost 5 bases and 7 bases, there was a span of 18 bases. CDR3 length equals 15 residues. Looked up from germline, CDR1 is SGHTA and CDR2 is FQGTGA. The CDR3: CASSPGGGGGNEQFF. CDR3 DNA sequence: TGTGCCAGCAGCCCCGGAGGAGGGGGCGGGAATGAGCAGTTCTTC. The full variable domain, in which reference TRBV7-3 and TRBJ2-1 provide the parts outside the CDR3, is GAGVSQTPSNKVTEKGKYVELRCDPISGHTALYWYRQSLGQGPEFLIYFQGTGAADDSGLPNDRFFAVRPEGSVSTLKIQRTERGDSAVYLCASSPGGGGGNEQFFGPGTRLTVL.

The V call is TRBV4-3, the J call TRBJ1-3; 7 bases agree with TRBD1. Germline loops: CDR1 LGHNA, CDR2 YSLEER. This CDR3 is 15 amino acids long. Trimming at V came to 0 bases and at J to 1 base, leaving 0 bases not matched to a gene. DNA for the CDR3: TGCGCCAGCAGCCAAGAGGGACAGTCTGGAAACACCATATATTTT. Translating gives CASSQEGQSGNTIYF.

CDR3 nucleotide sequence: TGTGCCAGCAGCCAAGATCGTACGCAGTATTTT. Translated: CASSQDRTQYF. The chain combines TRBV3-1 (or the pseudogene TRBV3-2) with TRBJ2-3, with D uncertain. Trimming stripped 0 bases from V and 8 bases from J, with 3 bases between. The CDR3 is 11 amino acids. Germline V gives CDR1 LGHDT, CDR2 YNNKEL (reference sequence).

The J gene is TRBJ1-1, the V gene TRBV7-2; D gene uncertain. Germline V lookup: CDR1 SGHTA, CDR2 FQGNSA. V lost 8 bases to trimming and J lost 6 bases, with 16 bases between them. The CDR3 consists of 13 residues. The CDR3 DNA reads as TGTGCCAGCTATCTGTTCGGAGGCGCTGAAGCTTTCTTT. Amino acids: CASYLFGGAEAFF.

The chain uses TRBV7-2 and TRBJ2-7; D is possibly TRBD2 (6 bases). CDR3 size: 15 residues. Per the germline V gene, CDR1 is SGHTA and CDR2 is FQGNSA. The germline V and J ends were trimmed by 0 bases and 1 base, with 10 bases remaining between them. The CDR3 is CASSLAGGISYEQYF. Written as DNA, the CDR3 is TGTGCCAGCAGCTTAGCGGGCGGGATATCCTACGAGCAGTACTTC.

This clone has a single count. The gene calls are TRBV29-1 and TRBJ2-7; the D gene is possibly TRBD2 (5 bases). The CDR3 loop spans 13 amino acids. Germline loops: CDR1 SQVTM, CDR2 ANQGSEA. The ends were cut back, 0 bases at V and 4 bases at J, with 10 bases in the middle. The CDR3, as DNA: TGCAGCGTTGAAGAAGAGGGTAGTTACGAGCAGTACTTC. Its translation is CSVEEEGSYEQYF.

The chain links TRBV14 to TRBJ2-2, with 8 bases fitting TRBD2. Germline CDR1 reads SGHDN; CDR2 reads FVKESK. There are 15 residues in the CDR3. Trimming cost V 7 bases and J 6 bases; bases outside gene matches: 10. The CDR3 DNA follows: TGTGCCAGCAAGGCCGGGGGGGCCTTCCCCGGGGAGCTGTTTTTT. Translating gives CASKAGGAFPGELFF.

This CDR3 is CASSLGTSEQETQYF. The CDR3, as DNA: TGTGCCAGCAGCTTAGGGACTAGCGAACAAGAGACCCAGTACTTC. This rearrangement joins TRBV11-3 to TRBJ2-5; 9 bases line up with TRBD2. V was pared by 1 base and J by 2 bases, with 2 bases of the junction left unmatched. Germline values: CDR1 SGHNT, CDR2 YENEEA. The CDR3 is 15 amino acids.

The rearrangement uses TRBV14 and TRBJ2-3; 7 nucleotides line up with TRBD2. The CDR3 totals 15 residues. The V segment lost 4 bases and the J segment 3 bases; nucleotides outside the gene matches: 7. The germline gives CDR1 SGHDN, CDR2 FVKESK. The chain's CDR3 is CASSPPGGRTDTQYF. CDR3 bases: TGTGCCAGCAGCCCCCCCGGGGGGAGGACAGATACGCAGTATTTT.

CDR3 loop: CASSLATGAYGYTF. The CDR3 DNA reads as TGCGCCAGCAGCTTGGCGACAGGGGCCTATGGCTACACCTTC. The V call is TRBV5-1, the J call TRBJ1-2, with TRBD1 matching over 8 bases. Germline V CDR1 and CDR2: SGHRS, YFSETQ. The CDR3 runs 14 residues. Trimming at V came to 0 bases and at J to 4 bases, leaving 2 bases not matched to a gene. The whole variable domain, filled in from reference TRBV5-1 and TRBJ1-2, reads KAGVTQTPRYLIKTRGQQVTLSCSPISGHRSVSWYQQTPGQGLQFLFEYFSETQRNKGNFPGRFSGRQFSNSRSEMNVSTLELGDSALYLCASSLATGAYGYTFGSGTRLTVV.

The rearrangement uses TRBV5-1 and TRBJ1-2, with 7 bases that match TRBD1. Germline V gene lookup returns CDR1 SGHRS and CDR2 YFSETQ. This CDR3 is built from 15 residues. The V and J ends lost 3 bases and 4 bases, in that order; junction bases with no gene match: 9. The CDR3 DNA reads TGCGCCAGCAGCTGGAACGTTGGGGACAGCTATGGCTACACCTTC. Translating gives CASSWNVGDSYGYTF.

This rearrangement joins TRBV11-2 to TRBJ1-5; TRBD1 agrees at 7 bases. V shed 6 bases and J 5 bases; nucleotides not matched to a gene: 10. This CDR3 is 15 amino acids long. Looked up from germline, CDR1 is SGHAT and CDR2 is FQNNGV. This CDR3 reads CASSRDSLTDQPQHF. Written as DNA, the CDR3 is TGTGCCAGCAGTCGGGACAGCCTGACTGATCAGCCCCAGCATTTT.

The chain has TRBV6-5 and TRBJ2-1, with 10 bases identical to TRBD2. The CDR3 spans 15 residues. The V gene end was trimmed by 5 bases and the J gene end by 3 bases; junction bases not matched to a gene: 4. Germline CDR1 MNHEY, CDR2 SVGAGI. CDR3 in DNA: TGTGCCAGCAGTACACTAGCGGGGATCTACAATGAGCAGTTCTTC. Translation: CASSTLAGIYNEQFF.

This clone was recorded a few times. The chain is built from TRBV18 and TRBJ2-2; TRBD2 aligns across 9 bases. Germline loops: CDR1 KGHSH, CDR2 LQKENI. Losses at the gene ends were 3 bases for V and 0 bases for J; bases not matched to a gene: 5. The CDR3 is 17 amino acids. CDR3 sequence reads: CASSPTIAGANTGELFF. CDR3 DNA: TGTGCCAGCTCACCTACAATAGCGGGGGCGAACACCGGGGAGCTGTTTTTT.

This sequence joins TRBV7-8 and TRBJ2-1; 9 bases align to TRBD1. The CDR3 extends over 16 amino acids. CDR1 and CDR2 (germline): SGHVS, FQNEAQ. Germline trimming cut 1 base from V and 8 bases from J; bases unmatched to any gene: 9. CDR3 sequence reads: CASSLGRGQGIHEQFF. CDR3 DNA sequence: TGTGCCAGCAGCTTAGGCCGGGGACAGGGAATCCATGAGCAGTTCTTC.

The CDR3 coding sequence is TGTGCCAGCAGCTTAACAGGGTTATTGAACACTGAAGCTTTCTTT. It yields the protein CASSLTGLLNTEAFF. The chain links TRBV7-2 to TRBJ1-1, with D perhaps TRBD1 (6 bases). Germline V gene data show CDR1 as SGHTA and CDR2 as FQGNSA. This CDR3 contains 15 residues. Trimming removed 2 bases from V and 0 bases from J, with 10 bases in between. Full variable domain (outside the CDR3, taken from reference TRBV7-2 and TRBJ1-1): GAGVSQSPSNKVTEKGKDVELRCDPISGHTALYWYRQSLGQGLEFLIYFQGNSAPDKSGLPSDRFSAERTGGSVSTLTIQRTQQEDSAVYLCASSLTGLLNTEAFFGQGTRLTVV.

V and J are TRBV6-6 and TRBJ1-6; TRBD1 agrees at 9 bases. The V and J ends lost 7 bases and 10 bases, in that order; junction bases with no gene match: 8. The CDR3 loop spans 14 amino acids. Germline-derived CDR1 and CDR2 are MNHNY and SVGAGI (reference sequence). The CDR3 DNA sequence: TGTGCCAGCATGAGGGACAGGGTATTCTCACCCCTCCACTTT. It specifies CASMRDRVFSPLHF.